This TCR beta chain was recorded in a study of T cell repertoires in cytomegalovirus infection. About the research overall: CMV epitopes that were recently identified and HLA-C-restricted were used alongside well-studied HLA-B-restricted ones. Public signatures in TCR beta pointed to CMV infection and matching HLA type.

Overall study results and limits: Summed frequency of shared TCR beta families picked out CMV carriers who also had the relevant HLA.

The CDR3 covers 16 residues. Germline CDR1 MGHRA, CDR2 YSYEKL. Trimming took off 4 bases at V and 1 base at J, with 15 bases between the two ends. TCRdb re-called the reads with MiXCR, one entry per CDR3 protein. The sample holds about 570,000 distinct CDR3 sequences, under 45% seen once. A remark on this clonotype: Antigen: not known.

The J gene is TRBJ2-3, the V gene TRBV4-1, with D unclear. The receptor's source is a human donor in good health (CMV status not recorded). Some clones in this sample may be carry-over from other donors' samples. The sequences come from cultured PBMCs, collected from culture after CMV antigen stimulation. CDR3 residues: CASSPRSAIRTDTQYF. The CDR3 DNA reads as TGCGCCAGCAGCCCGCGATCGGCCATCCGCACAGATACGCAGTATTTT.